The next 27 T cell receptor beta chains were all read from a single sample in a study of patients and donors after allogeneic stem cell transplantation. From the RT-PCR reads, TCRdb called clonotypes with MiXCR, one entry per CDR3 protein. The profile shows some 960,000 distinct CDR3 sequences, 18% of them singletons. The material sequenced was blood, either unsorted or a sorted T cell fraction (not recorded which). The receptors here all came from a human donor who was either an allogeneic HSCT recipient or a stem cell or donor lymphocyte infusion donor (not recorded which). It is not recorded whose cells these are; they may come from a transplant donor.

This clonotype was seen only a few times. The V call is TRBV6-2 or TRBV6-3, the J call TRBJ1-5, with TRBD1 matching 9 bases. This CDR3 spans 14 amino acids. Trimming removed 6 bases from V and 5 bases from J; junction bases left unmatched: 5. CDR1 is MNHEY, CDR2 SVGEGT, per germline. CDR3 nucleotides: TGTGCCAGCAGGGGGACAGGGTATCATCAGCCCCAGCATTTT. Its translation is CASRGTGYHQPQHF.

The rearrangement links TRBV10-3 to TRBJ2-2; 8 bases are a match to TRBD2. Germline V gives CDR1 ENHRY, CDR2 SYGVKD. This CDR3 has 19 residues. Trimming at V came to 2 bases and at J to 5 bases, leaving 16 bases not matched to a gene. DNA for the CDR3: TGTGCCATCAGTGAGCCTCACCGAATAGGACTAGCCGGTACCGGGGAGCTGTTTTTT. It yields the protein CAISEPHRIGLAGTGELFF.

CDR3 region: CASSYSLGRRTGELFF. The CDR3 nucleotides read TGTGCCAGCAGTTACTCCCTAGGGCGTCGCACCGGGGAGCTGTTTTTT. This chain uses TRBV6-5 with TRBJ2-2; D remains unclear. CDR1 and CDR2 from the germline V gene are MNHEY and SVGAGI. CDR3 size: 16 residues. V lost 0 bases to trimming and J lost 4 bases, with 12 bases between them.

This clonotype was found a few times. The genes are TRBV24-1 and TRBJ1-2; TRBD1 is a possible D gene (6 bases). CDR1 is KGHDR and CDR2 is SFDVKD in the germline V gene. Trimming removed 7 bases from V and 9 bases from J, with 20 bases in between. CDR3 length: 14 amino acids. The chain's CDR3 is CATRERTASGSYTF. As DNA, the CDR3 is TGTGCCACCAGAGAACGGACAGCCTCAGGGAGCTACACCTTC.

This clonotype was detected ten times or more. As DNA, the CDR3 is TGTGCCAGCAGTTTTCGGGGTGATCAGCCCCAGCATTTT. Amino acid sequence: CASSFRGDQPQHF. The chain combines TRBV12-3 or TRBV12-4 with TRBJ1-5; no reliable D call. The CDR3 runs 13 residues. The V gene lost 3 bases and the J gene lost 5 bases, with 8 bases spanning the gap.

The sample holds a few counts of this clonotype. The chain employs TRBV4-2 and TRBJ2-2; TRBD2 agrees at 11 bases. CDR1 and CDR2 (germline): LGHNA, YNFKEQ. Trimming at V came to 3 bases and at J to 3 bases, leaving 6 bases not matched to a gene. CDR3 length: 17 residues. For the CDR3, the DNA is TGTGCCAGCAGCCAGATTACTAGCGGGAGACACACCGGGGAGCTGTTTTTT. This codes for CASSQITSGRHTGELFF.

The J gene is TRBJ1-5, the V gene TRBV4-1; D gene ambiguous. CDR1 and CDR2 from the germline V gene are MGHRA and YSYEKL. V was clipped by 4 bases and J by 4 bases, with 14 bases between them. This CDR3 comprises 15 residues. This chain's CDR3 is CASSRNTAGNQPQHF. CDR3 DNA: TGCGCCAGCAGCCGGAACACGGCCGGTAATCAGCCCCAGCATTTT.

This clonotype was picked up many times. The CDR3 region has the DNA TGTGCCACCAGTGACCAAAGGGCCAGGGCCTACAATGAGCAGTTCTTC. This gives the protein CATSDQRARAYNEQFF. The J gene is TRBJ2-1, the V gene TRBV24-1, with D possibly matching TRBD1 (5 bases). Trimming removed 4 bases at V and 2 bases at J, with 14 bases between. There are 16 residues in the CDR3. Germline loops: CDR1 KGHDR, CDR2 SFDVKD.

The chain recombines TRBV5-1 with TRBJ2-5, with 9 bases matching TRBD2. The V segment lost 0 bases and the J segment 0 bases; nucleotides outside the gene matches: 9. The CDR3 runs to 18 residues. The germline CDR1 and CDR2 sequences are SGHRS and YFSETQ. CDR3 sequence: CASSLESSGVQHQETQYF. As DNA, the CDR3 is TGCGCCAGCAGCTTGGAATCTAGCGGGGTACAGCACCAAGAGACCCAGTACTTC.

This CDR3 is CASSLGDRVAFF. CDR3 DNA: TGTGCCAGCAGTTTAGGGGACAGGGTGGCTTTCTTT. This chain joins TRBV12-3 or TRBV12-4 and TRBJ1-1; 9 bases agree with TRBD1. CDR3 length equals 12 residues. V was clipped by 1 base and J by 11 bases; unmatched bases: 2.

The DNA of the CDR3 is TGCAGCGTTGAAGATCCAGGGTCCAGCCCCATACAAGAGACCCAGTACTTC. This translates into CSVEDPGSSPIQETQYF. The rearrangement links TRBV29-1 to TRBJ2-5; possibly TRBD1 for D (5 bases). Trimming removed 0 bases at V and 2 bases at J, with 19 bases between. The CDR3 covers 17 residues. CDR1 SQVTM and CDR2 ANQGSEA come from the germline V gene.

This clonotype was observed many times. DNA of the CDR3: TGTGCCAGCAGTCTCGGAAGCCCCCGGCGGGGTGGCTACACCTTC. Translating gives CASSLGSPRRGGYTF. This chain uses TRBV12-3 or TRBV12-4 with TRBJ1-2; D not certain. This CDR3 is built from 15 residues. The ends were cut back, 5 bases at V and 7 bases at J, with 20 bases in the middle.

Many counts were recorded for this clonotype. The chain is built from TRBV4-2 and TRBJ1-5, with 11 bases matching TRBD1. The CDR3 is 19 amino acids. Germline CDR1 and CDR2: LGHNA and YNFKEQ. The J segment lost 4 bases and the V segment lost 4 bases, leaving 15 bases of the junction unmatched. This chain's CDR3 is CASSPSGTGGFWGNQPQHF. The CDR3 nucleotides are TGTGCCAGCAGCCCCTCCGGGACAGGGGGTTTTTGGGGGAATCAGCCCCAGCATTTT.

This clonotype was seen a handful of times. This chain uses TRBV5-1 with TRBJ2-1, with 11 bases identical to TRBD1. Germline CDR1 reads SGHRS; CDR2 reads YFSETQ. The V and J ends lost 4 bases and 0 bases, in that order; junction bases with no gene match: 12. The CDR3 covers 19 residues. The CDR3 region is CASSGRTGGINHSYNEQFF. In DNA form, the CDR3 reads TGCGCCAGCAGCGGGCGGACAGGGGGCATAAATCACTCCTACAATGAGCAGTTCTTC.

CDR3 bases: TGTGCCAGCAGCGGAGGCGGGAGGAGGGACGAGCAGTACTTC. It codes for CASSGGGRRDEQYF. The chain joins TRBV9 to TRBJ2-7; TRBD2 matches 8 bases. CDR1 SGDLS and CDR2 YYNGEE come from the germline V gene. The ends lost 3 bases at V and 5 bases at J; junction bases unmatched: 7. This CDR3 has 14 residues. Variable domain in full (rest from reference TRBV9 and TRBJ2-7): DSGVTQTPKHLITATGQRVTLRCSPRSGDLSVYWYQQSLDQGLQFLIQYYNGEERAKGNILERFSAQQFPDLHSELNLSSLELGDSALYFCASSGGGRRDEQYFGPGTRLTVT.

This clonotype was counted a few times. This rearrangement joins TRBV20-1 to TRBJ1-5, with a possible D match to TRBD1 (6 bases). V lost 1 base and J 5 bases, leaving 18 bases between the germline ends. Per germline, CDR1 DFQATT and CDR2 SNEGSKA (reference sequence). This CDR3 has 16 residues. The CDR3 loop reads CSARASAGAFHQPQHF. The CDR3 bases are TGCAGTGCTAGAGCATCGGCAGGGGCCTTCCATCAGCCCCAGCATTTT.

This clonotype was seen only a few times. The chain employs TRBV10-3 and TRBJ2-7; D may be TRBD2 (6 bases). The germline gives CDR1 ENHRY, CDR2 SYGVKD. V shed 5 bases and J shed 4 bases, with 12 bases lying between them. The CDR3 spans 13 residues. The CDR3 nucleotides are TGTGCCATCAGTAGGGGACTCTCTTACGAGCAGTACTTC. Encoded protein: CAISRGLSYEQYF.

This clonotype has a handful of counts. The V call is TRBV5-1, the J call TRBJ1-2, with D possibly matching TRBD1 (6 bases). In germline, CDR1 is SGHRS, CDR2 YFSETQ. V lost 0 bases to trimming and J lost 6 bases, with 15 bases between them. The CDR3 is 15 amino acids. CDR3 bases: TGCGCCAGCAGCTTGGCCACCACAGGGTCGGATGGCTACACCTTC. This sequence encodes CASSLATTGSDGYTF.

This clonotype was counted many times. J is TRBJ1-2 and V is TRBV12-3 or TRBV12-4; D might be TRBD1 (5 bases). Trimming shortened V by 3 bases and J by 4 bases, and 15 bases separated the two germline ends. This CDR3 is 15 amino acids long. CDR3 nucleotides: TGTGCCAGCAGTTTCAGGCGAGGGACCTCCTATGGCTACACCTTC. Protein sequence: CASSFRRGTSYGYTF.

This clonotype was counted a few times. The rearrangement joins TRBV9 to TRBJ2-6; perhaps TRBD1 as D (5 bases). CDR3 length: 17 amino acids. With 3 bases removed from V and 1 base from J, the gap between germline ends came to 14 bases. The germline CDR1 and CDR2 sequences are SGDLS and YYNGEE. The CDR3, as DNA: TGTGCCAGCAGCGCCGGCAGGGTGTTGTCTGGGGCCAACGTCCTGACTTTC. This translates into CASSAGRVLSGANVLTF.

This clonotype was seen a few times. The rearrangement uses TRBV9 and TRBJ2-3; D may be TRBD2 (6 bases). Germline values: CDR1 SGDLS, CDR2 YYNGEE. The CDR3 loop spans 16 amino acids. Trimming stripped 2 bases from V and 0 bases from J, with 13 bases between. The CDR3 loop is CASSVDRGRSTDTQYF. CDR3 in DNA: TGTGCCAGCAGCGTGGATCGTGGGAGGAGCACAGATACGCAGTATTTT. The full variable domain, its missing parts supplied by reference TRBV9 and TRBJ2-3, is DSGVTQTPKHLITATGQRVTLRCSPRSGDLSVYWYQQSLDQGLQFLIQYYNGEERAKGNILERFSAQQFPDLHSELNLSSLELGDSALYFCASSVDRGRSTDTQYFGPGTRLTVL.

The chain couples TRBV30 to TRBJ2-7, with D uncertain. From germline, CDR1 is GTSNPN and CDR2 SVGIG (reference sequence). V lost 1 base and J lost 6, with 13 bases in between. The CDR3 contains 13 residues. For the CDR3, the DNA is TGTGCCTGGAGTGACCAGTCTTGGCTCGAGCAGTACTTC. It encodes CAWSDQSWLEQYF. Looking up the rest from reference TRBV30 and TRBJ2-7 gives the full variable domain: SQTIHQWPATLVQPVGSPLSLECTVEGTSNPNLYWYRQAAGRGLQLLFYSVGIGQISSEVPQNLSASRPQDRQFILSSKKLLLSDSGFYLCAWSDQSWLEQYFGPGTRLTVT.

This clonotype appeared a few times. The gene calls are TRBV20-1 and TRBJ1-2, with a tentative D call TRBD1 (6 bases). With 6 bases removed from V and 3 bases from J, the gap between germline ends came to 14 bases. This CDR3 is built from 13 residues. In germline, CDR1 is DFQATT, CDR2 SNEGSKA (reference sequence). CDR3 in amino acids: CSAKARGDYGYTF. The CDR3 DNA follows: TGCAGTGCAAAGGCAAGGGGGGACTATGGCTACACCTTC.

The rearrangement links TRBV7-8 to TRBJ1-3; the D gene is possibly TRBD1 (5 bases). Per the germline V gene, CDR1 is SGHVS and CDR2 is FQNEAQ. This CDR3 is built from 15 residues. V lost 1 base and J 2 bases, leaving 9 bases between the germline ends. CDR3 in amino acids: CASSLVRTTGNTIYF. CDR3 in DNA: TGTGCCAGCAGCTTAGTCCGGACAACTGGAAACACCATATATTTT.

The V call is TRBV19, the J call TRBJ2-1; TRBD2 matches at 15 bases. CDR3 size: 18 residues. Germline V gene sequence: CDR1 LNHDA, CDR2 SQIVND (reference sequence). V trimming: 4 bases; J trimming: 1 base; junction bases outside the gene matches: 5. Here the CDR3 reads CASSRGLAGGPSYNEQFF. CDR3 bases: TGTGCCAGTAGTAGGGGACTAGCGGGAGGTCCTTCCTACAATGAGCAGTTCTTC.

The chain is built from TRBV4-2 and TRBJ2-1; TRBD2 matches at 12 bases. V lost 0 bases and J lost 5; bases outside the gene matches: 14. Germline CDR1 is LGHNA and CDR2 is YNFKEQ. The CDR3 length is 20 residues. CDR3 in amino acids: CASSQDKASGGAAKHNEQFF. CDR3 nucleotide sequence: TGTGCCAGCAGCCAAGATAAGGCTAGCGGGGGGGCGGCAAAACACAATGAGCAGTTCTTC.

V gene TRBV12-3 or TRBV12-4 combines with J gene TRBJ2-1, with D unresolved. This CDR3 region has 15 residues. Trimming took off 6 bases at V and 0 bases at J, with 12 bases between the two ends. CDR3 in amino acids: CASRRRRSSYNEQFF. The DNA for the CDR3 is TGTGCCAGCAGGCGTCGACGGAGCTCCTACAATGAGCAGTTCTTC.